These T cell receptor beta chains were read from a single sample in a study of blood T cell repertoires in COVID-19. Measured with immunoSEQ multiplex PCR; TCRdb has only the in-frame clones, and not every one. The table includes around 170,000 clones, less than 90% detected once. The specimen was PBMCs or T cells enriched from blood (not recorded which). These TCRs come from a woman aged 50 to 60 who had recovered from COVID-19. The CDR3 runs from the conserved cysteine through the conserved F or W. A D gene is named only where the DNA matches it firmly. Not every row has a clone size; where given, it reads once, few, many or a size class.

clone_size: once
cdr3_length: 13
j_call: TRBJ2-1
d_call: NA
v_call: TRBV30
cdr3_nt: TGTGCCTGGAGTGTTCTAGCCCACAATGAGCAGTTCTTC
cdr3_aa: CAWSVLAHNEQFF

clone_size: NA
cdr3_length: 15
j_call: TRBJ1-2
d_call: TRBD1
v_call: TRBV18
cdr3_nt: TGTGCCAGCTCACCAGGAGGGCCTGACAGGGAAGGCTACACCTTC
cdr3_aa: CASSPGGPDREGYTF

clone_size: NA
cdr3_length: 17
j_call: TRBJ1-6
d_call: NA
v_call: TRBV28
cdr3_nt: TGTGCCAGCAGCCCCGGGGGGGTGGCAGGGGCTAATTCACCCCTCCACTTT
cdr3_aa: CASSPGGVAGANSPLHF

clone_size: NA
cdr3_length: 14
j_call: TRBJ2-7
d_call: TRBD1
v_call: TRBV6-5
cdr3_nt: TGTGCCAGCACCAGGACAGGAGTTACCTACGAGCAGTACTTC
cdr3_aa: CASTRTGVTYEQYF

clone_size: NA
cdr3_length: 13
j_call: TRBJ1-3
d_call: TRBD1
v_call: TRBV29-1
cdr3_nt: TGCAGCGCTACAGGGGCGAGAGGAAACACCATATATTTT
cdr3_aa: CSATGARGNTIYF

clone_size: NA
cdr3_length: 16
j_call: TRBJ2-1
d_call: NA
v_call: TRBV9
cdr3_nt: TGTGCCAGCACCCAGCTGTCGGGGAGCTCCTACAATGAGCAGTTCTTC
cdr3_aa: CASTQLSGSSYNEQFF

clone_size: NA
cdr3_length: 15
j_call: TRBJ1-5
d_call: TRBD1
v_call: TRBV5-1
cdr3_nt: TGCGCCAGCAGCAGGACAGGGAACGTGGATCAGCCCCAGCATTTT
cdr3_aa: CASSRTGNVDQPQHF

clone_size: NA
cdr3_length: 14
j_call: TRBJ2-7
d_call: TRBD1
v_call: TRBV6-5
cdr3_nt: TGTGCCAGCACCGGGGGACAGGGGGCGCGGGAGCAGTACTTC
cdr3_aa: CASTGGQGAREQYF

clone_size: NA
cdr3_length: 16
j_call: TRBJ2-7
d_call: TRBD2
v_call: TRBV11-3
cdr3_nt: TGTGCCAGCAGCTTAGTCCTAGCGGGAGGAGGCCACGAGCAGTACTTC
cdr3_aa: CASSLVLAGGGHEQYF

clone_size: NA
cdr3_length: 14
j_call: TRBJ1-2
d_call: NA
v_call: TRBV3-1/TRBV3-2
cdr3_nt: TGTGCCAGCAGCCCCTCCGGCGGGCACTATGGCTACACCTTC
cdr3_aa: CASSPSGGHYGYTF

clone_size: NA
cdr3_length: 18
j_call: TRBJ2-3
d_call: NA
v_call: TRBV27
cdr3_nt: TGTGCCAGCAGTTTATCTCCAAGTGGGGCGAGACTCACAGATACGCAGTATTTT
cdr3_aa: CASSLSPSGARLTDTQYF

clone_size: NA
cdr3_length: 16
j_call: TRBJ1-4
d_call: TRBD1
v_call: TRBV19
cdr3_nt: TGTGCCAGTCACCCCGGGACAGTTGCAACTAATGAAAAACTGTTTTTT
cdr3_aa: CASHPGTVATNEKLFF

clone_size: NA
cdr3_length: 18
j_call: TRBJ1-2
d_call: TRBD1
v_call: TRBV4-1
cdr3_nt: TGCGCCAGCAGCCAAGTAGGACAGGGCACTCCATCTAACTATGGCTACACCTTC
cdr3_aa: CASSQVGQGTPSNYGYTF

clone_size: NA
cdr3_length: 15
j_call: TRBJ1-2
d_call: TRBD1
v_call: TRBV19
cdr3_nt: TGTGCCAGTAGTATCAGGACAGGGGGAAACTATGGCTACACCTTC
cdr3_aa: CASSIRTGGNYGYTF

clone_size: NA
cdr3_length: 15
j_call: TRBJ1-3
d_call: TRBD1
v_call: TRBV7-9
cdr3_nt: TGTGCCAGCAGCCCCCGGGACAGGGCTGGAAACACCATATATTTT
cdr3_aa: CASSPRDRAGNTIYF

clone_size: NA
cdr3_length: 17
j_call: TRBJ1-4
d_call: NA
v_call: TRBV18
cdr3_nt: TGTGCCAGCTCAACATTAGGGGGAAGAGCAACTAATGAAAAACTGTTTTTT
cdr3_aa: CASSTLGGRATNEKLFF

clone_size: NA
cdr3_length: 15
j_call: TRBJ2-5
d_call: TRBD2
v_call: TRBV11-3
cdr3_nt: TGTGCCAGCAGCTTAGGAGGACTAGTGTGGGAGACCCAGTACTTC
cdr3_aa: CASSLGGLVWETQYF

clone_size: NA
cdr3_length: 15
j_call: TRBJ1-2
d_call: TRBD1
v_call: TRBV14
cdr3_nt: TGTGCCAGCAGCTTCCGGACAGGGGGCGTGTATGGCTACACCTTC
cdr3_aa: CASSFRTGGVYGYTF

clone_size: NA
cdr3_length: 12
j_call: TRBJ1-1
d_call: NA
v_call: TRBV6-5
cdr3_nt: TGTGCCAGCAGACGGAAACAGGGCGAAGCTTTCTTT
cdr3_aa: CASRRKQGEAFF

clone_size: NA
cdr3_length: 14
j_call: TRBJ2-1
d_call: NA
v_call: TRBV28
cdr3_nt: TGTGCCAGCGACCGACCAGGGAACTACAATGAGCAGTTCTTC
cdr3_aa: CASDRPGNYNEQFF

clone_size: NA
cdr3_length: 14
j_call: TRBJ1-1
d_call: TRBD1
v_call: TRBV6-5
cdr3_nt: TGTGCCAGCAGCGGTCACAGGGGTTCGGCTGAAGCTTTCTTT
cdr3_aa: CASSGHRGSAEAFF

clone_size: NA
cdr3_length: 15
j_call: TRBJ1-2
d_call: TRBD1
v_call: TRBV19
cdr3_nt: TGTGCCAGTAGTATAAACAGGGGGCGCCGGTATGGCTACACCTTC
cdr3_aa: CASSINRGRRYGYTF

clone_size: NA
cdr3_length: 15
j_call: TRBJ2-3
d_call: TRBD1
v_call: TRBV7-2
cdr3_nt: TGTGCCAGCACCTTGTCACAGGGGCCCACAGATACGCAGTATTTT
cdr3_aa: CASTLSQGPTDTQYF

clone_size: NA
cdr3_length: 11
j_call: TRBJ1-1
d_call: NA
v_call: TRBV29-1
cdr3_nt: TGCAGCGTTCGGCGGGAGCATGAAGCTTTCTTT
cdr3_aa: CSVRREHEAFF

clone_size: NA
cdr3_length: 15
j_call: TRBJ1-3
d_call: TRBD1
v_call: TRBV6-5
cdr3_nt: TGTGCCAGCAGGGATGACAGGGGACCTGGAAACACCATATATTTT
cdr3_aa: CASRDDRGPGNTIYF

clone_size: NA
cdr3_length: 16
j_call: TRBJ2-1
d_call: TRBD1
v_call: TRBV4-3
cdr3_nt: TGCGCCAGCTCACTCGAGGGGGCTCTATCCTACAATGAGCAGTTCTTC
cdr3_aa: CASSLEGALSYNEQFF

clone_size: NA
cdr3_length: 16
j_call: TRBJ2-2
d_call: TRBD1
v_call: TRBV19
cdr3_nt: TGTGCCAGTAGACCGGGACAGGGAGCGAACACCGGGGAGCTGTTTTTT
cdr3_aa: CASRPGQGANTGELFF

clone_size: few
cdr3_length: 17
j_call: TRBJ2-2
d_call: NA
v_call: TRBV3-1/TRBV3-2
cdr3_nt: TGTGCCAGCAGCCAGACATTTTCGGGAGCGGGCACCGGGGAGCTGTTTTTT
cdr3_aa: CASSQTFSGAGTGELFF

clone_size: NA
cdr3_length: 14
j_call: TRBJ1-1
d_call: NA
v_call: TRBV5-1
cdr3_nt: TGCGCCAGCAGCCTCACAGGGCTGAACACTGAAGCTTTCTTT
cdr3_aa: CASSLTGLNTEAFF

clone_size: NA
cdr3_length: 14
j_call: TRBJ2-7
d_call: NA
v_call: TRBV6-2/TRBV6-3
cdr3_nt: TGTGCCAGCAGTTCGCCGTCCAGGGGTTACGAGCAGTACTTC
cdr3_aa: CASSSPSRGYEQYF